The 5 T cell receptor beta chains in this list originate from one sample, sequenced in a study of control samples from healthy donors and cancer patients. Produced via immunoSEQ multiplex PCR; TCRdb's table is partial and in-frame only. The sample shows about 200,000 clones, about 91% of them seen only once. The sample consisted of blood. These TCRs come from a man aged 30 to 45 in good health.

The rearrangement links TRBV19 to TRBJ1-1; the D is unclear. The germline V and J ends were trimmed by 7 bases and 8 bases, with 14 bases remaining between them. Germline V gene data show CDR1 as LNHDA and CDR2 as SQIVND (reference sequence). There are 12 residues in the CDR3. DNA for the CDR3: TGTGCCAGTAATGACGTTGACCTCGAAGCTTTCTTT. It is translated as CASNDVDLEAFF.

The J gene is TRBJ1-5, the V gene TRBV19, with D hard to call. The CDR3 runs to 17 residues. From germline, CDR1 is LNHDA and CDR2 SQIVND (reference sequence). V was trimmed by 0 bases and J by 0 bases, leaving 12 bases between them. Here the CDR3 reads CASSIDLATHSNQPQHF. CDR3 sequence (DNA): TGTGCCAGTAGTATAGATCTAGCGACCCATAGCAATCAGCCCCAGCATTTT.

This rearrangement joins TRBV5-5 to TRBJ1-1; D is unresolved. V lost 1 base to trimming and J lost 0 bases, with 10 bases between them. This CDR3 is built from 15 residues. Germline V gene sequence: CDR1 SGHKS, CDR2 YYEKEE (reference sequence). This CDR3 reads CASSLWKGLNTEAFF. The CDR3 DNA sequence: TGTGCCAGCAGCTTGTGGAAAGGCCTGAACACTGAAGCTTTCTTT.

This chain links TRBV25-1 with TRBJ2-7; D is undetermined. CDR3 size: 17 residues. The V end was cut by 4 bases, the J end by 4 bases, with 23 bases between. Germline values: CDR1 MGHDK, CDR2 SYGVNS. The CDR3 reads CASSALGKYGTGYEQYF. CDR3 nucleotide sequence: TGTGCCAGCAGTGCCCTAGGAAAGTACGGCACTGGGTACGAGCAGTACTTC.

This clone was recorded once. The chain is built from TRBV23-1 and TRBJ1-2; 7 bases agree with TRBD1. TRBV23-1 is an open reading frame, and its role is uncertain. This CDR3 region has 16 residues. After removal of 2 bases from V and 1 base from J, the junction contained 7 bases not matched to a gene. The CDR3 coding sequence is TGCGCCAGCAGTCAACCTTGGACAGGTTTTAACTATGGCTACACCTTC. Translation: CASSQPWTGFNYGYTF.